The rows below give T cell receptor beta chains drawn from one sample of a study of T cell repertoires in cytomegalovirus infection. What these receptors recognize is not known. TCRdb fed the reads into MiXCR, producing one record per CDR3 protein. The data hold around 570,000 distinct CDR3 sequences, with roughly 42% observed a single time. This specimen consisted of cultured PBMCs, obtained from culture after CMV antigen stimulation. All receptors come from a human donor in good health (CMV status not recorded). Some clones in this sample may be carry-over from other donors' samples. Each CDR3 is given with its conserved first and last residue. D genes are given only for firm matches. Where a row states a size, it is once, few, many or the class of an expanded clone; other rows omit it.

clone_size: many
d_call: .
j_call: TRBJ2-5
v_call: TRBV7-2
cdr3_length: 18
cdr3_nt: TGTGCCAGCAGCTTATATGCCCCCTTTCGGAGCGAGCAAGAGACCCAGTACTTC
cdr3_aa: CASSLYAPFRSEQETQYF

clone_size: many
d_call: .
j_call: TRBJ1-5
v_call: TRBV7-2
cdr3_length: 15
cdr3_nt: TGTGCCAGCAGCCCACTGGGCCTTAGCAATCAGCCCCAGCATTTT
cdr3_aa: CASSPLGLSNQPQHF

clone_size: .
d_call: TRBD1
j_call: TRBJ2-4
v_call: TRBV19
cdr3_length: 12
cdr3_nt: TGTGCCAGTCGGACAGGGGAAAACATTCAGTACTTC
cdr3_aa: CASRTGENIQYF

clone_size: .
d_call: TRBD1
j_call: TRBJ2-7
v_call: TRBV7-9
cdr3_length: 16
cdr3_nt: TGTGCCAGCAGCCCAGGGGGTGGCAGGGTTCGAGCCGAGCAGTACTTC
cdr3_aa: CASSPGGGRVRAEQYF

clone_size: .
d_call: .
j_call: TRBJ2-2
v_call: TRBV12-3/TRBV12-4
cdr3_length: 15
cdr3_nt: TGTGCCAGCAGAAGGACACCCAATCAGGCCGGGGAGCTGTTTTTT
cdr3_aa: CASRRTPNQAGELFF

clone_size: .
d_call: .
j_call: TRBJ2-7
v_call: TRBV7-2
cdr3_length: 13
cdr3_nt: TGTGCCACCTCGGCAGCTACCACCTACGAGCAGTACTTC
cdr3_aa: CATSAATTYEQYF

clone_size: many
d_call: .
j_call: TRBJ2-3
v_call: TRBV7-2
cdr3_length: 13
cdr3_nt: TGTGCCAGCAGCTTAGAGACAGCATATACGCAGTATTTT
cdr3_aa: CASSLETAYTQYF

clone_size: .
d_call: TRBD1
j_call: TRBJ1-4
v_call: TRBV7-9
cdr3_length: 14
cdr3_nt: TGTGCCAGCAGCCTGGGACAGACTAATGAAAAACTGTTTTTT
cdr3_aa: CASSLGQTNEKLFF

clone_size: .
d_call: .
j_call: TRBJ1-2
v_call: TRBV19
cdr3_length: 15
cdr3_nt: TGTGCCAGTAGTAAACCTCCAGGGGCAGTGGATGGCTACACCTTC
cdr3_aa: CASSKPPGAVDGYTF

clone_size: many
d_call: .
j_call: TRBJ2-1
v_call: TRBV7-6
cdr3_length: 15
cdr3_nt: TGTGCCAGCAGCCCCACCAAAACTAGGGTCAATGAGCAGTTCTTC
cdr3_aa: CASSPTKTRVNEQFF

clone_size: .
d_call: .
j_call: TRBJ2-7
v_call: TRBV6-1
cdr3_length: 12
cdr3_nt: TGTGCCAGCAGTGACGCCCGGGACGGGAAAGACTTC
cdr3_aa: CASSDARDGKDF

clone_size: .
d_call: TRBD2
j_call: TRBJ2-1
v_call: TRBV10-3
cdr3_length: 15
cdr3_nt: TGTGCCATCAGTGGTGGAGCGGGAGCCTACAATGAGCAGTTCTTC
cdr3_aa: CAISGGAGAYNEQFF

clone_size: few
d_call: .
j_call: TRBJ1-6
v_call: TRBV7-9
cdr3_length: 15
cdr3_nt: TGTGCCAGCAGTTCCTCGGTCTCCTATAATTCACCCCTCCACTTT
cdr3_aa: CASSSSVSYNSPLHF

clone_size: .
d_call: .
j_call: TRBJ2-5
v_call: TRBV10-2
cdr3_length: 14
cdr3_nt: TGCGCCAGCAGTAGAATTCAGTACCAAGAGACCCAGTACTTC
cdr3_aa: CASSRIQYQETQYF

clone_size: .
d_call: TRBD1
j_call: TRBJ1-2
v_call: TRBV24-1
cdr3_length: 16
cdr3_nt: TGTGCCACCAGTGATGCTACTGGGACAGCTAACTATGGCTACACCTTC
cdr3_aa: CATSDATGTANYGYTF

clone_size: .
d_call: TRBD2
j_call: TRBJ2-3
v_call: TRBV5-5
cdr3_length: 17
cdr3_nt: TGTGCCAGCAGCTTTGCCCCCGGCGGGGGGGTCACAGATACGCAGTATTTT
cdr3_aa: CASSFAPGGGVTDTQYF

clone_size: .
d_call: .
j_call: TRBJ2-1
v_call: TRBV6-2/TRBV6-3
cdr3_length: 12
cdr3_nt: TGTGCCAGCAGTGGGGTGGAGGGGGAGCAGTTCTTC
cdr3_aa: CASSGVEGEQFF

clone_size: .
d_call: TRBD2
j_call: TRBJ2-3
v_call: TRBV12-3/TRBV12-4
cdr3_length: 23
cdr3_nt: TGTGCCAGCAGTCCCCCTCCAGGGATAGCGGGAGGGCCAAAGTATAGGAGCACAGATACGCAGTATTTT
cdr3_aa: CASSPPPGIAGGPKYRSTDTQYF

clone_size: .
d_call: .
j_call: TRBJ2-3
v_call: TRBV7-8
cdr3_length: 17
cdr3_nt: TGTGCCAGCGGAACCCTCATCTTTGGGGCGGGCCCAGATACGCAGTATTTT
cdr3_aa: CASGTLIFGAGPDTQYF

clone_size: few
d_call: .
j_call: TRBJ1-2
v_call: TRBV6-5
cdr3_length: 13
cdr3_nt: TGTGCCAGCAGCAACAGGGAGGGTTATGGCTACACCTTC
cdr3_aa: CASSNREGYGYTF

clone_size: many
d_call: .
j_call: TRBJ1-2
v_call: TRBV7-2
cdr3_length: 14
cdr3_nt: TGTGCCAGCAGCTTCAGCAGGGACGACTATGGCTACACCTTC
cdr3_aa: CASSFSRDDYGYTF

clone_size: .
d_call: .
j_call: TRBJ1-1
v_call: TRBV5-1
cdr3_length: 14
cdr3_nt: TGCGCCAGCCGTATAACCCACGCGAACACTGAAGCTTTCTTT
cdr3_aa: CASRITHANTEAFF

clone_size: few
d_call: TRBD1
j_call: TRBJ1-1
v_call: TRBV10-3
cdr3_length: 14
cdr3_nt: TGTGCCATCAGTGAGCCAGGGACAGGGGATGAAGCTTTCTTT
cdr3_aa: CAISEPGTGDEAFF

clone_size: once
d_call: .
j_call: TRBJ1-1
v_call: TRBV19
cdr3_length: 14
cdr3_nt: TGTGCCAGTAGTATTGGGGGATCCTACACTGAAGCTTTCTTT
cdr3_aa: CASSIGGSYTEAFF

clone_size: .
d_call: .
j_call: TRBJ2-5
v_call: TRBV12-5
cdr3_length: 11
cdr3_nt: TGTGCTAGTGGGGCTGGGGAGACCCAGTACTTC
cdr3_aa: CASGAGETQYF

clone_size: once
d_call: TRBD1
j_call: TRBJ2-7
v_call: TRBV4-1
cdr3_length: 15
cdr3_nt: TGCGCCAGCAGCCGCCAGGGGGTCGGATCCTACGAGCAGTACTTC
cdr3_aa: CASSRQGVGSYEQYF